One sample yielded the 21 T cell receptor beta chains listed below, sequenced in a study of CD8 T cells in Susac syndrome. RNA, at roughly 0.45 to 1 ug, was reverse transcribed with random hexamers. Each CDR3 protein gets one entry after TCRdb re-called the immunoSEQ multiplex PCR reads with MiXCR. Seen here are hundreds of thousands of distinct CDR3 sequences, almost 85% observed once, and the top ten hold around 0.2%. The sequenced material came from CD8+ T cells from PBMCs. The source of these receptors is a human donor with multiple sclerosis.

V is TRBV7-8 and J is TRBJ2-3; a possible D gene is TRBD1 (5 bases). This CDR3 comprises 16 residues. The germline V gene encodes CDR1 SGHVS and CDR2 FQNEAQ. The V gene lost 4 bases and the J gene lost 2 bases, with 16 bases spanning the gap. The CDR3, as DNA: TGTGCCAGCAGCTCGAGACAGCCACGATACACAGATACGCAGTATTTT. Amino acids: CASSSRQPRYTDTQYF.

The V gene is TRBV5-6, the J gene TRBJ1-1; the D gene is possibly TRBD1 (5 bases). The length of the CDR3 is 12 residues. Trimming left V 3 bases short and J 6 bases short, with 9 bases between. Germline CDR1 is SGHDT and CDR2 is YYEEEE. This CDR3 is CASSWGSAEAFF. The CDR3, as DNA: TGTGCCAGCAGCTGGGGCTCCGCTGAAGCTTTCTTT. The entire variable domain, with the rest obtained from reference TRBV5-6 and TRBJ1-1, is as follows: DAGVTQSPTHLIKTRGQQVTLRCSPKSGHDTVSWYQQALGQGPQFIFQYYEEEERQRGNFPDRFSGHQFPNYSSELNVNALLLGDSALYLCASSWGSAEAFFGQGTRLTVV.

The chain employs TRBV11-2 and TRBJ2-3; tentatively, D is TRBD1 (7 bases). The CDR3 length is 15 residues. V was clipped by 11 bases and J by 2 bases, with 20 bases between them. Germline V gene sequence: CDR1 SGHAT, CDR2 FQNNGV. The CDR3 spells CAGRRGLLYTDTQYF. The CDR3 nucleotides are TGTGCCGGTCGGAGGGGGCTGCTCTACACAGATACGCAGTATTTT.

The chain employs TRBV19 and TRBJ2-1; D might be TRBD1 (6 bases). The ends were cut back, 4 bases at V and 5 bases at J, with 6 bases in the middle. The CDR3 contains 12 residues. In germline, CDR1 is LNHDA, CDR2 SQIVND (reference sequence). The DNA for the CDR3 is TGTGCCAGTAGTAAGGGGGACAATGAGCAGTTCTTC. Amino acid sequence: CASSKGDNEQFF.

V is TRBV14 and J is TRBJ1-1; D unclear. V shed 5 bases and J shed 6 bases, with 10 bases lying between them. CDR1 is SGHDN and CDR2 is FVKESK in the germline V gene. This CDR3 region has 12 residues. The CDR3 nucleotides read TGTGCCAGCAGCTCACGGCTTGCTGAAGCTTTCTTT. This gives the protein CASSSRLAEAFF. Together with reference TRBV14 and TRBJ1-1, the CDR3 gives the full variable domain: EAGVTQFPSHSVIEKGQTVTLRCDPISGHDNLYWYRRVMGKEIKFLLHFVKESKQDESGMPNNRFLAERTGGTYSTLKVQPAELEDSGVYFCASSSRLAEAFFGQGTRLTVV.

This sequence joins TRBV7-3 and TRBJ2-3; D is unclear. This CDR3 has 14 residues. CDR1 is SGHTA, CDR2 FQGTGA, per germline. Trimming took 4 bases from V and 2 from J, leaving 10 bases between them. DNA for the CDR3: TGTGCCAGCAGCTCACCACCCGACACAGATACGCAGTATTTT. Encoded protein: CASSSPPDTDTQYF.

This sequence joins TRBV19 and TRBJ1-5; 9 nucleotides match TRBD1. CDR1 LNHDA and CDR2 SQIVND come from the germline V gene (reference sequence). With V trimmed by 5 bases and J by 2 bases, 7 bases remained unmatched. The CDR3 spans 16 residues. The chain's CDR3 is CASSSAQGAGNQPQHF. The CDR3 DNA is TGTGCCAGTAGTTCGGCACAGGGGGCAGGCAATCAGCCCCAGCATTTT.

In this sample, this clonotype turned up once. The chain employs TRBV30 and TRBJ1-1; a weak D match, TRBD1 (5 bases). V was pared by 7 bases and J by 5 bases, with 14 bases between. The germline V gene has CDR1 GTSNPN and CDR2 SVGIG (reference sequence). This CDR3 spans 12 amino acids. The CDR3 region is CAYDAGGTEAFF. CDR3 DNA: TGTGCCTACGACGCGGGGGGGACTGAAGCTTTCTTT.

V usage is TRBV11-2 and J usage is TRBJ2-7; the match to TRBD2 covers 11 bases. Trimming took 4 bases from V and 5 from J; bases not matched to a gene: 7. The CDR3 contains 15 residues. The germline V gene encodes CDR1 SGHAT and CDR2 FQNNGV. CDR3 bases: TGTGCCAGCAGCTCATGGGTAGCGGGAGGGGACGAGCAGTACTTC. Translating it yields CASSSWVAGGDEQYF. Full variable domain (rest looked up from reference TRBV11-2 and TRBJ2-7): EAGVAQSPRYKIIEKRQSVAFWCNPISGHATLYWYQQILGQGPKLLIQFQNNGVVDDSQLPKDRFSAERLKGVDSTLKIQPAKLEDSAVYLCASSSWVAGGDEQYFGPGTRLTVT.

V usage is TRBV7-9 and J usage is TRBJ1-2; D gene unclear. With 5 bases removed from V and 4 bases from J, the gap between germline ends came to 20 bases. The CDR3 runs to 16 residues. From germline, CDR1 is SEHNR and CDR2 FQNEAQ (reference sequence). CDR3 sequence reads: CASSPTRRPESYGYTF. The CDR3, as DNA: TGTGCCAGCAGCCCAACCCGTAGGCCGGAGTCCTATGGCTACACCTTC. The full variable domain, rest sourced from reference TRBV7-9 and TRBJ1-2, is DTGVSQNPRHKITKRGQNVTFRCDPISEHNRLYWYRQTLGQGPEFLTYFQNEAQLEKSRLLSDRFSAERPKGSFSTLEIQRTEQGDSAMYLCASSPTRRPESYGYTFGSGTRLTVV.

This chain links TRBV6-2 or TRBV6-3 with TRBJ2-7; tentative D call: TRBD1 (6 bases). This CDR3 region has 12 residues. V was pared by 8 bases and J by 3 bases, with 11 bases between. CDR1 and CDR2 (germline): MNHEY, SVGEGT. Written as DNA, the CDR3 is TGTGCCAGCCAGGAAGGGGGCTACGAGCAGTACTTC. It codes for CASQEGGYEQYF.

The gene calls are TRBV30 and TRBJ2-3; the D gene is possibly TRBD1 (5 bases). The ends were cut back, 3 bases at V and 11 bases at J, with 12 bases in the middle. The V gene's germline CDR1 is GTSNPN and CDR2 SVGIG (reference sequence). This CDR3 has 11 amino acids. CDR3 in amino acids: CAWSGPGMQYF. The CDR3 bases are TGTGCCTGGAGCGGCCCAGGGATGCAGTATTTT. The complete variable domain, with remaining parts taken from reference TRBV30 and TRBJ2-3, reads SQTIHQWPATLVQPVGSPLSLECTVEGTSNPNLYWYRQAAGRGLQLLFYSVGIGQISSEVPQNLSASRPQDRQFILSSKKLLLSDSGFYLCAWSGPGMQYFGPGTRLTVL.

The rearrangement uses TRBV20-1 and TRBJ1-5; D unresolved. Deletions cut 0 bases from V and 7 bases from J, with 10 bases between. The CDR3 covers 13 residues. Germline V CDR1 and CDR2: DFQATT, SNEGSKA (reference sequence). The CDR3 DNA follows: TGCAGTGCTAGAGAGGGGATTGGCCAGCCCCAGCATTTT. Amino acid sequence: CSAREGIGQPQHF.

The chain couples TRBV19 to TRBJ2-1; D perhaps matches TRBD2 (6 bases). Germline-derived CDR1 and CDR2 are LNHDA and SQIVND (reference sequence). Trimming stripped 4 bases from V and 4 bases from J, with 17 bases between. This CDR3 contains 16 residues. CDR3 nucleotide sequence: TGTGCCAGTAGTACTTTAGCGGCTAGCCTTTACAATGAGCAGTTCTTC. Translation: CASSTLAASLYNEQFF.

The chain employs TRBV5-1 and TRBJ1-2; D not resolved. Germline V CDR1 and CDR2: SGHRS, YFSETQ. V dropped 4 bases and J dropped 6 bases, with 16 bases sitting between them. The CDR3 is made up of 14 amino acids. The CDR3 reads CASSEEWVIDGYTF. Written as DNA, the CDR3 is TGCGCCAGCAGCGAAGAATGGGTTATCGATGGCTACACCTTC. The full variable domain, with the rest looked up from reference TRBV5-1 and TRBJ1-2, is KAGVTQTPRYLIKTRGQQVTLSCSPISGHRSVSWYQQTPGQGLQFLFEYFSETQRNKGNFPGRFSGRQFSNSRSEMNVSTLELGDSALYLCASSEEWVIDGYTFGSGTRLTVV.

This chain connects TRBV5-1 to TRBJ2-1; 8 bases agree with TRBD1. With 4 bases clipped from V and 4 bases from J, the junction kept 7 bases outside the gene matches. The CDR3 is 15 residues long. The germline CDR1 and CDR2 sequences are SGHRS and YFSETQ. CDR3 residues: CASSKTGGSYNEQFF. CDR3 sequence (DNA): TGCGCCAGCAGCAAAACAGGGGGGTCATACAATGAGCAGTTCTTC.

V and J are TRBV5-4 and TRBJ2-7, with unresolved D. V lost 1 base to trimming and J lost 1 base, with 9 bases between them. Germline V lookup: CDR1 SGHNT, CDR2 YYREEE (reference sequence). The CDR3 loop spans 14 amino acids. The CDR3 region is CASSLSVSSYEQYF. As DNA, the CDR3 is TGTGCCAGCAGCTTGTCAGTCAGTTCCTACGAGCAGTACTTC.

A single count supports this clonotype. J is TRBJ2-3 and V is TRBV3-1; the match to TRBD2 covers 9 bases. Germline lookup yields CDR1 LGHDT and CDR2 YNNKEL (reference sequence). After removal of 0 bases from V and 4 bases from J, the junction contained 17 bases not matched to a gene. The CDR3 is 20 amino acids. This chain's CDR3 is CASSQDRVLAGGRSADTQYF. The CDR3 DNA follows: TGTGCCAGCAGCCAAGATAGGGTCTTGGCGGGAGGGAGGTCTGCAGATACGCAGTATTTT.

V usage is TRBV30 and J usage is TRBJ2-5; 7 bases are a match to TRBD1. The germline gives CDR1 GTSNPN, CDR2 SVGIG (reference sequence). V shed 5 bases and J 0 bases; nucleotides not matched to a gene: 3. There are 13 residues in the CDR3. The CDR3: CAWEQGYQETQYF. The DNA for the CDR3 is TGTGCCTGGGAACAGGGGTACCAAGAGACCCAGTACTTC.

V gene TRBV4-3 combines with J gene TRBJ2-7; D might be TRBD1 (5 bases). V dropped 0 bases and J dropped 3 bases, with 15 bases sitting between them. Germline CDR1 is LGHNA and CDR2 is YSLEER. CDR3 size: 16 residues. CDR3 coding DNA: TGCGCCAGCAGCCAAGATGACACAGGCCAGGGCTACGAGCAGTACTTC. Its translation is CASSQDDTGQGYEQYF.

This clonotype was found a few times. The rearrangement uses TRBV27 and TRBJ1-5, with D unclear. This CDR3 is built from 14 residues. The V end lost 0 bases, the J end lost 2 bases, and 5 bases lay between the germline ends. Germline values: CDR1 MNHEY, CDR2 SMNVEV (reference sequence). The CDR3 DNA is TGTGCCAGCAGTTTATCCGGGGGCAATCAGCCCCAGCATTTT. Protein sequence: CASSLSGGNQPQHF.